The source of this T cell receptor beta chain is a study of T cells after yellow fever vaccination. Study observations and caveats: Of the clonotypes, a small share occurred in both CD4 and CD8 compartments. Any FACS-sorted repertoire could hold abundant clonotypes that contaminate it from the bulk population.

The table lists this clonotype with a few counts. What it recognizes is unknown. Per the germline V gene, CDR1 is LNHNV and CDR2 is YYDKDF (reference sequence). The CDR3 contains 14 residues. Trimming pared 2 bases from V and 4 bases from J, leaving 10 bases between. TCRdb analysed the 5' RACE reads with MiXCR anew, one entry per CDR3 protein. The sample shows approximately 330,000 distinct CDR3 sequences, 4.1% of them seen only once. The specimen comprised PBMCs, sampled 5 days after the yellow fever booster vaccination. This TCR derives from a man younger than 35 who received the YFV17D yellow fever vaccine. This rearrangement joins TRBV15 to TRBJ2-3, with D possibly being TRBD1 or TRBD2 (5 bases each). The CDR3 spells CATSRRRGPDTQYF. The CDR3 nucleotides are TGTGCCACCAGCAGACGACGGGGACCAGATACGCAGTATTTT.